The 10 T cell receptor beta chains below were found in one sample sequenced in a study of blood T cell repertoires in COVID-19. Sequencing used immunoSEQ multiplex PCR; TCRdb keeps in-frame clones, though not all of them. Here the sample spans about 98,000 clones, approximately 81% being singletons. Sample: peripheral blood. These receptors came from an elderly woman with acute or convalescent COVID-19.

V is TRBV7-9 and J is TRBJ2-5; no reliable D call. The germline V gene has CDR1 SEHNR and CDR2 FQNEAQ (reference sequence). The length of the CDR3 is 15 residues. The ends were cut back, 0 bases at V and 0 bases at J, with 8 bases in the middle. Here the CDR3 DNA reads TGTGCCAGCAGCTTAGCGATAGCAGACCAAGAGACCCAGTACTTC. This translates into CASSLAIADQETQYF. Complete variable domain (other parts from reference TRBV7-9 and TRBJ2-5): DTGVSQNPRHKITKRGQNVTFRCDPISEHNRLYWYRQTLGQGPEFLTYFQNEAQLEKSRLLSDRFSAERPKGSFSTLEIQRTEQGDSAMYLCASSLAIADQETQYFGPGTRLLVL.

This clone was seen a handful of times. J is TRBJ2-3 and V is TRBV9; tentatively, D is TRBD1 (6 bases). There are 14 residues in the CDR3. V lost 0 bases and J 2 bases, leaving 7 bases between the germline ends. Germline V gene lookup returns CDR1 SGDLS and CDR2 YYNGEE. Here the CDR3 reads CASSVGTATDTQYF. DNA of the CDR3: TGTGCCAGCAGCGTAGGGACAGCCACAGATACGCAGTATTTT.

About this clone: Other DNA sequences of this sample code for an identical CDR3. The chain is built from TRBV3-1 (or the pseudogene TRBV3-2) and TRBJ1-1, with TRBD1 as a possible D gene (5 bases). Between the trimmed V and J ends, which lost 3 bases and 1 base, there was a span of 6 bases. Germline values: CDR1 LGHDT, CDR2 YNNKEL (reference sequence). CDR3 length: 13 residues. This chain's CDR3 is CASSQQGNTEAFF. CDR3 DNA sequence: TGTGCCAGCAGCCAGCAGGGGAACACTGAAGCTTTCTTT.

The chain carries TRBV5-1 and TRBJ1-4, with TRBD1 matching over 8 bases. In germline, CDR1 is SGHRS, CDR2 YFSETQ. The V gene end was trimmed by 4 bases and the J gene end by 4 bases; junction bases not matched to a gene: 6. This CDR3 region has 15 residues. CDR3 sequence (DNA): TGCGCCAGCAGCCTGACAGGGGAATATAATGAAAAACTGTTTTTT. Its protein is CASSLTGEYNEKLFF.

This clone was seen just once. The chain uses TRBV5-4 and TRBJ2-3; the match to TRBD2 covers 7 bases. This CDR3 is built from 15 residues. CDR1 and CDR2 (germline): SGHNT, YYREEE (reference sequence). J lost 3 bases, V lost 0 bases, and 4 bases had no gene match. In nucleotides, the CDR3 is TGTGCCAGCAGCTTGGACGCCGGGGGGACAGATACGCAGTATTTT. It codes for CASSLDAGGTDTQYF.

The chain joins TRBV2 to TRBJ1-1; unclear D gene. This CDR3 contains 11 residues. Germline values: CDR1 SNHLY, CDR2 FYNNEI. V lost 9 bases to trimming and J lost 6 bases, with 11 bases between them. The CDR3 DNA is TGTGCCAGGGCCATCGGGGCTGAAGCTTTCTTT. Protein product: CARAIGAEAFF.

The chain combines TRBV23-1 with TRBJ2-1; TRBD2 might be the D (6 bases). TRBV23-1 is reported as an ORF; its role is uncertain. With 2 bases removed from V and 13 bases from J, the gap between germline ends came to 12 bases. The CDR3 sequence is 12 residues long. For the CDR3, the DNA is TGCGCCAGCAGTCAAGCTCTAGCGCCCCAGTTCTTC. Encoded protein: CASSQALAPQFF.

The chain carries TRBV7-9 and TRBJ1-2; possible D gene TRBD1, 5 bases. This CDR3 contains 15 residues. V lost 5 bases to trimming and J lost 2 bases, with 15 bases between them. Germline CDR1 reads SEHNR; CDR2 reads FQNEAQ (reference sequence). In nucleotides, the CDR3 is TGTGCCAGCAGCCGGATGAAGGGGATCAACTATGGCTACACCTTC. Its protein is CASSRMKGINYGYTF.

The chain recombines TRBV28 with TRBJ1-5, with D perhaps TRBD1 (6 bases). Germline-derived CDR1 and CDR2 are MDHEN and SYDVKM. The CDR3 contains 12 residues. The germline V and J ends were trimmed by 7 bases and 7 bases, with 11 bases remaining between them. The DNA for the CDR3 is TGTGCCAGCAACAGGGCATGGCAGCCCCAGCATTTT. Translation: CASNRAWQPQHF.

This rearrangement joins TRBV6-5 to TRBJ2-7, with TRBD1 matching 7 bases. Germline V gene lookup returns CDR1 MNHEY and CDR2 SVGAGI. V trimming: 6 bases; J trimming: 4 bases; junction bases outside the gene matches: 3. CDR3 length: 12 residues. CDR3 DNA sequence: TGTGCCAGCAGCCCGGACAGGTACGAGCAGTACTTC. Translated, it gives CASSPDRYEQYF.